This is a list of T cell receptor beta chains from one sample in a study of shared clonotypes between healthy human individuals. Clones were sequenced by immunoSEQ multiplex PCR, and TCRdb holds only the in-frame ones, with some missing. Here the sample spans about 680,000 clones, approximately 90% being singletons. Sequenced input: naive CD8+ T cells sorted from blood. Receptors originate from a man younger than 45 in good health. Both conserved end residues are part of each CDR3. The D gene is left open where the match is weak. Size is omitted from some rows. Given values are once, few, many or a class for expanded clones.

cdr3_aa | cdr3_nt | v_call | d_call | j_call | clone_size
CATTRLGLGYCVGQQETQYF | TGTGCCACCACGAGGTTAGGGCTAGGTTATTGCGTGGGCCAGCAAGAGACCCAGTACTTC | TRBV6-7 | . | TRBJ2-5 | .
CAITGTGNGYTF | TGTGCCATCACCGGGACAGGGAATGGCTACACCTTC | TRBV10-3 | TRBD1 | TRBJ1-2 | .
CASSEYKLGSYEQYF | TGTGCCAGCAGTGAGTACAAGCTGGGTTCCTACGAGCAGTACTTC | TRBV6-1 | . | TRBJ2-7 | .
CASSLPGRGRDYEQYF | TGTGCCAGCAGCTTACCTGGTCGGGGCAGGGACTACGAGCAGTACTTC | TRBV5-8 | . | TRBJ2-7 | .
CASSQVWGGVFGYTF | TGTGCCAGCAGCCAAGTCTGGGGGGGCGTTTTTGGCTACACCTTC | TRBV14 | . | TRBJ1-2 | .
CASSVGQGGLSYNEQFF | TGTGCCAGCAGTGTAGGACAGGGGGGTCTTTCCTACAATGAGCAGTTCTTC | TRBV6-1 | TRBD1 | TRBJ2-1 | .
CASSSYWGTEAFF | TGTGCCAGCAGCTCATATTGGGGCACTGAAGCTTTCTTT | TRBV9 | . | TRBJ1-1 | .
CASQGTSGNYEQYF | TGTGCCAGCCAGGGGACTAGCGGAAACTACGAGCAGTACTTC | TRBV10-3 | TRBD2 | TRBJ2-7 | .
CASSGSRTRGSYNEQFF | TGTGCCAGCAGCGGAAGCAGGACAAGGGGGTCCTACAATGAGCAGTTCTTC | TRBV9 | . | TRBJ2-1 | .
CASSPPRNYEQYF | TGTGCCAGCTCACCACCTAGGAACTACGAGCAGTACTTC | TRBV18 | . | TRBJ2-7 | .
CASSQEPGQGIGELFF | TGCGCCAGCAGCCAGGAACCGGGACAGGGGATCGGGGAGCTGTTTTTT | TRBV4-1 | TRBD1 | TRBJ2-2 | .
CASNQAYNEQFF | TGTGCCAGCAACCAAGCCTACAATGAGCAGTTCTTC | TRBV5-6 | . | TRBJ2-1 | .
CASSLGAGLNEKLFF | TGTGCCAGCAGTTTGGGGGCAGGATTGAATGAAAAACTGTTTTTT | TRBV27 | . | TRBJ1-4 | .
CASSLGRREQYF | TGTGCCAGCAGCTTAGGCCGGCGCGAGCAGTACTTC | TRBV7-9 | . | TRBJ2-7 | once
CASSASGGASYEQFF | TGTGCCAGCAGTGCATCAGGGGGCGCGAGCTATGAGCAGTTCTTC | TRBV25-1 | TRBD1 | TRBJ2-1 | .
CASSPSGRIQETQYF | TGCGCCAGCAGCCCGTCGGGACGAATTCAAGAGACCCAGTACTTC | TRBV5-1 | . | TRBJ2-5 | .
CAWSTSSAGEQYF | TGTGCCTGGAGTACATCTAGCGCGGGCGAGCAGTACTTC | TRBV30 | . | TRBJ2-7 | once
CASSLEAGNYGYTF | TGTGCCAGCAGCTTAGAGGCGGGTAACTATGGCTACACCTTC | TRBV11-2 | . | TRBJ1-2 | .
CASNVGGSNEQFF | TGTGCCAGCAACGTCGGGGGCTCCAACGAGCAGTTCTTC | TRBV27 | . | TRBJ2-1 | .
CASSRGRTDTQYF | TGTGCCAGCAGCCGGGGACGAACAGATACGCAGTATTTT | TRBV7-7 | . | TRBJ2-3 | once
CASSTTFLESYNEQFF | TGTGCCAGCTCAACCACTTTCCTAGAGAGTTACAATGAGCAGTTCTTC | TRBV18 | . | TRBJ2-1 | once
CASIGGSYNEQFF | TGTGCCAGCATCGGGGGTTCCTACAATGAGCAGTTCTTC | TRBV2 | . | TRBJ2-1 | .
CASSDRGSSYEQYF | TGTGCCAGCAGTGACCGGGGCAGCTCCTACGAGCAGTACTTC | TRBV6-6 | . | TRBJ2-7 | .
CASSQDGGANYEQYF | TGCGCCAGCAGCCAAGACGGCGGGGCCAACTACGAGCAGTACTTC | TRBV4-3 | . | TRBJ2-7 | .
CASRLGNRHEQYF | TGTGCCAGCAGGCTTGGAAACAGGCACGAGCAGTACTTC | TRBV5-6 | . | TRBJ2-7 | .
CASRRETSYEQYF | TGTGCCAGCAGAAGGGAGACCTCCTACGAGCAGTACTTC | TRBV2 | . | TRBJ2-7 | once
CASSLTSGVNEQFF | TGTGCCAGCAGCTTAACGTCAGGGGTCAATGAGCAGTTCTTC | TRBV7-3 | . | TRBJ2-1 | .
CASSNYCGPTNEKLFF | TGTGCCAGCAGCAACTACTGCGGGCCAACTAATGAAAAACTGTTTTTT | TRBV21-1 | . | TRBJ1-4 | .
CASTSVPPAYYEQCF | TGTGCCAGCACTTCAGTCCCCCCAGCCTACTACGAGCAGTGCTTC | TRBV6-6 | . | TRBJ2-7 | .
CASSWDIYNEKLFF | TGTGCCAGCAGTTGGGACATTTATAATGAAAAACTGTTTTTT | TRBV27 | . | TRBJ1-4 | .
CSVVGGVSYEQYF | TGCAGCGTTGTCGGGGGAGTCTCCTACGAGCAGTACTTC | TRBV29-1 | . | TRBJ2-7 | .
CASSLVVRASTDTQYF | TGTGCCAGCAGCTTAGTGGTCAGGGCTAGCACAGATACGCAGTATTTT | TRBV7-8 | . | TRBJ2-3 | .
CASSPEGWGTEAFF | TGTGCCAGCAGCCCCGAAGGGTGGGGCACTGAAGCTTTCTTT | TRBV14 | . | TRBJ1-1 | once
CASSEGLAGTDTQYF | TGTGCCAGCAGTGAAGGGCTAGCGGGCACAGATACGCAGTATTTT | TRBV9 | TRBD2 | TRBJ2-3 | .
CASSLAGHEQYF | TGCGCCAGCAGCTTGGCAGGTCACGAGCAGTACTTC | TRBV5-1 | . | TRBJ2-7 | .
CASSPLEVSYEQYF | TGTGCCAGCAGCCCTTTGGAGGTCTCGTACGAGCAGTACTTC | TRBV7-2 | . | TRBJ2-7 | .
CASSLRGVGLYGYTF | TGTGCCAGCAGCCTCCGGGGCGTTGGACTCTATGGCTACACCTTC | TRBV11-2 | . | TRBJ1-2 | .
CASSTDSYEQYF | TGTGCCAGCTCGACAGACTCCTACGAGCAGTACTTC | TRBV28 | . | TRBJ2-7 | .
CASSFPRDRGTYEQYF | TGTGCCAGCAGCTTCCCCCGGGACAGGGGAACCTACGAGCAGTACTTC | TRBV7-2 | TRBD1 | TRBJ2-7 | .
CASSEEDRDEQYF | TGTGCCAGCAGTGAAGAGGACAGGGACGAGCAGTACTTC | TRBV28 | TRBD1 | TRBJ2-7 | .
CAWIDRGQNNEQFF | TGTGCCTGGATCGACAGGGGTCAGAACAATGAGCAGTTCTTC | TRBV30 | TRBD1 | TRBJ2-1 | .
CASSSHRVGNTEAFF | TGTGCCAGCAGTTCCCACAGGGTCGGGAACACTGAAGCTTTCTTT | TRBV28 | . | TRBJ1-1 | .
CASSSEIGALRLNEQFF | TGTGCCAGCAGCTCCGAGATAGGAGCTCTCCGACTCAATGAGCAGTTCTTC | TRBV7-9 | . | TRBJ2-1 | .
CSVLAGTYEQYF | TGCAGCGTTTTAGCGGGTACCTACGAGCAGTACTTC | TRBV29-1 | TRBD2 | TRBJ2-7 | .
CASSSGANTGELFF | TGTGCCAGCAGCTCGGGCGCGAACACCGGGGAGCTGTTTTTT | TRBV11-2 | . | TRBJ2-2 | .
CASSLRLAGGDEQYF | TGTGCCAGCAGCTTGCGACTAGCGGGAGGGGACGAGCAGTACTTC | TRBV7-6 | TRBD2 | TRBJ2-7 | .
CASSFRLAHSYEQYF | TGTGCCAGTAGTTTCAGACTAGCGCACTCCTACGAGCAGTACTTC | TRBV19 | TRBD2 | TRBJ2-7 | .
CSAGGAYGYTF | TGCAGCGCCGGAGGGGCTTATGGCTACACCTTC | TRBV29-1 | . | TRBJ1-2 | once
CASARISTDTQYF | TGTGCCAGCGCGCGGATTAGCACAGATACGCAGTATTTT | TRBV27 | . | TRBJ2-3 | .
CASSLTGSNQPQHF | TGTGCCAGCAGCTTAACAGGTAGCAATCAGCCCCAGCATTTT | TRBV5-4 | . | TRBJ1-5 | few
CASSPDLWNTEAFF | TGTGCCAGTAGTCCGGACCTGTGGAACACTGAAGCTTTCTTT | TRBV19 | . | TRBJ1-1 | .
CASAQGQGDERNF | TGTGCCAGTGCCCAGGGACAGGGGGATGAAAGGAACTTC | TRBV28 | TRBD1 | TRBJ2-7 | .
CATSRDAETQYF | TGTGCCACCAGCAGAGATGCGGAGACCCAGTACTTC | TRBV15 | . | TRBJ2-5 | .
CASSASRTLLGSLQETQYF | TGTGCCAGCAGCGCCTCCAGGACCCTATTAGGTAGCCTCCAAGAGACCCAGTACTTC | TRBV9 | . | TRBJ2-5 | once
CASSLLASGSNEQFF | TGTGCCAGCAGCTTATTGGCTAGCGGGAGCAATGAGCAGTTCTTC | TRBV7-8 | TRBD2 | TRBJ2-1 | .
CASSVPTGNLEQYF | TGTGCCAGCAGCGTACCGACAGGGAATCTCGAGCAGTACTTC | TRBV7-2 | TRBD1 | TRBJ2-7 | .
CASNLLAGLSSGANVLTF | TGTGCCAGCAACCTCTTAGCCGGTCTAAGCTCTGGGGCCAACGTCCTGACTTTC | TRBV7-8 | . | TRBJ2-6 | .
CASSQEGGSGRAYNEQFF | TGCGCCAGCAGCCAAGAAGGGGGAAGCGGGAGGGCCTACAATGAGCAGTTCTTC | TRBV4-1 | TRBD2 | TRBJ2-1 | .
CASSLEGDQYF | TGCGCCAGCAGCTTGGAAGGAGACCAGTACTTC | TRBV5-1 | . | TRBJ2-5 | once